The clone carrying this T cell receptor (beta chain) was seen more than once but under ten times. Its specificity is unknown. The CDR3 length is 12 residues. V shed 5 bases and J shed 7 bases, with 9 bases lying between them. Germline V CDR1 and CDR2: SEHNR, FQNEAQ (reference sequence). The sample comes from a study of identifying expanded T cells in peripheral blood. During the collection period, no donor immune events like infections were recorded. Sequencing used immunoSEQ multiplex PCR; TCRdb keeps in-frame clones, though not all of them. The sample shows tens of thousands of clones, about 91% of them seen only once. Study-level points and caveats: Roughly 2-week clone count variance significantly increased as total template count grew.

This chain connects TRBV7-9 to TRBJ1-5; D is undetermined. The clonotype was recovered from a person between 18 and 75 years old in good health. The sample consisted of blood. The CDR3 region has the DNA TGTGCCAGCAGCGACGCGGGACAGCCCCAGCATTTT. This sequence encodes CASSDAGQPQHF.